This T cell receptor (beta chain) was sequenced in a study of blood T cell repertoires in COVID-19. The wider study: The samples span acute and convalescent COVID-19 from the United States, Italy and Spain. In each case, the material was cDNA or gDNA derived from T cells, B-cell-depleted T cells, or PBMCs.

The germline V gene has CDR1 ENHRY and CDR2 SYGVKD. V lost 0 bases and J lost 5; bases outside the gene matches: 8. The CDR3 length is 17 residues. In the original analysis: For nucleated cells, counts were estimated from reference gene primer amplification. Here immunoSEQ multiplex PCR was the method, and the copy in TCRdb shows in-frame clones only, minus some. From that table come the V and J calls and clone size; the DNA was used to work out D and trimming. The repertoire holds 50,000 to 60,000 clones, with 83% as singletons. V and J are TRBV10-3 and TRBJ2-1; the match to TRBD2 covers 9 bases. This TCR came from a man aged 35-49 years with acute or convalescent COVID-19. The material sequenced was peripheral blood. The chain's CDR3 is CAISESTRTSVHNEQFF. DNA for the CDR3: TGTGCCATCAGTGAGTCGACTCGGACTAGCGTTCACAATGAGCAGTTCTTC.